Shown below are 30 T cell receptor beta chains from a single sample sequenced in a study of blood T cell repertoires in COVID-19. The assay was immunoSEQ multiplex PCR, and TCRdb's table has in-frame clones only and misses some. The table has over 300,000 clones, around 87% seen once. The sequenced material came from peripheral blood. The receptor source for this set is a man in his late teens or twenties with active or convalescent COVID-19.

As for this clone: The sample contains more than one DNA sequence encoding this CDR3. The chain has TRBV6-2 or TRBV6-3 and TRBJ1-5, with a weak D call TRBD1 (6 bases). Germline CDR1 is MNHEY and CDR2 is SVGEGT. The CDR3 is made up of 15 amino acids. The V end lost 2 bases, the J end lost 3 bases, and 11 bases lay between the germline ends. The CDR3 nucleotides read TGTGCCAGCAGTTACCTTGGACAGCTCAATCAGCCCCAGCATTTT. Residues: CASSYLGQLNQPQHF.

The CDR3, as DNA: TGCGCCAGCAGCAGAGACAGGGGTGGGGAGACCCAGTACTTC. Its translation: CASSRDRGGETQYF. The rearrangement links TRBV5-1 to TRBJ2-5; the match to TRBD1 covers 8 bases. Unmatched junction bases numbered 7, after V lost 4 bases and J lost 5 bases. The CDR3 spans 14 residues. Germline V gene data show CDR1 as SGHRS and CDR2 as YFSETQ.

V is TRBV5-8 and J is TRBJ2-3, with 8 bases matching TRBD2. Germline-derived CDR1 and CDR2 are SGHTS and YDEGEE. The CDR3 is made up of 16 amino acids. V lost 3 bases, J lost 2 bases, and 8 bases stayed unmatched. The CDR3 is CASSSRLASFTDTQYF. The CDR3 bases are TGTGCCAGCAGCTCCAGACTAGCGAGCTTCACAGATACGCAGTATTTT.

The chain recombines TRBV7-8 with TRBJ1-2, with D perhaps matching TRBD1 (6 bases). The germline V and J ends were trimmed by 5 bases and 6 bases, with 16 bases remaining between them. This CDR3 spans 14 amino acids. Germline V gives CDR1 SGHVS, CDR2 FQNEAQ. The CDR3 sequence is CASSHRDPRNGYTF. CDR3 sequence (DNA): TGTGCCAGCAGCCACAGGGACCCTAGGAATGGCTACACCTTC.

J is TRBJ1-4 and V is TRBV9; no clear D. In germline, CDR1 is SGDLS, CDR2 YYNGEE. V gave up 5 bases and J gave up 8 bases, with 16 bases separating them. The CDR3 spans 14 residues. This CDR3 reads CASSGEGGREKLFF. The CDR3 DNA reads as TGTGCCAGCAGTGGGGAGGGTGGTCGCGAAAAACTGTTTTTT.

CDR3 sequence (DNA): TGTGCCAGCAGCTTTGTCCGATCGCAGGGGGTAACCGGGTATGGCTACACCTTC. It encodes CASSFVRSQGVTGYGYTF. This sequence joins TRBV5-5 and TRBJ1-2; 7 bases are a match to TRBD1. Germline trimming cut 2 bases from V and 5 bases from J; bases unmatched to any gene: 18. This CDR3 is built from 18 residues. Germline V gene sequence: CDR1 SGHKS, CDR2 YYEKEE (reference sequence). Variable domain in full (rest from reference TRBV5-5 and TRBJ1-2): DAGVTQSPTHLIKTRGQQVTLRCSPISGHKSVSWYQQVLGQGPQFIFQYYEKEERGRGNFPDRFSARQFPNYSSELNVNALLLGDSALYLCASSFVRSQGVTGYGYTFGSGTRLTVV.

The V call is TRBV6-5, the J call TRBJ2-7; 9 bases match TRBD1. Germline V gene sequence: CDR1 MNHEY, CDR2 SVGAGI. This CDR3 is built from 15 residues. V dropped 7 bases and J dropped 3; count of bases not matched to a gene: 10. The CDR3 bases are TGTGCCAGCAAACCAATCGGGACAGGGATCTACGAGCAGTACTTC. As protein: CASKPIGTGIYEQYF.

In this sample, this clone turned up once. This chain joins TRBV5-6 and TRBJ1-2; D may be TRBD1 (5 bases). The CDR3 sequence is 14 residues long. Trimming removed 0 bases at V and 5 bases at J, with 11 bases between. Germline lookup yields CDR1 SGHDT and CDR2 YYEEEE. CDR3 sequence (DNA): TGTGCCAGCAGCTTGGTAGGGGATGGGTATGGCTACACCTTC. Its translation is CASSLVGDGYGYTF. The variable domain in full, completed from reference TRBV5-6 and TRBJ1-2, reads DAGVTQSPTHLIKTRGQQVTLRCSPKSGHDTVSWYQQALGQGPQFIFQYYEEEERQRGNFPDRFSGHQFPNYSSELNVNALLLGDSALYLCASSLVGDGYGYTFGSGTRLTVV.

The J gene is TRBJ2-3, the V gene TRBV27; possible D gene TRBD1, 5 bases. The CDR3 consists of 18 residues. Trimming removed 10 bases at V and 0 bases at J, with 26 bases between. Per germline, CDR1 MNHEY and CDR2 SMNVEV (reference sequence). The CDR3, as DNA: TGTGCCACTCCGGACCCGACCAGGGCTTTTTCGAGCACAGATACGCAGTATTTT. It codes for CATPDPTRAFSSTDTQYF.

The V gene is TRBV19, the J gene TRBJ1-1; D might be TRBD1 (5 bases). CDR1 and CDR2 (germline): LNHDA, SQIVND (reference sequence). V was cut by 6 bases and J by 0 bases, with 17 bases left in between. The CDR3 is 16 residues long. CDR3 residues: CASRRRDFEVNTEAFF. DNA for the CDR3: TGTGCCAGTAGGAGGCGGGACTTTGAAGTGAACACTGAAGCTTTCTTT.

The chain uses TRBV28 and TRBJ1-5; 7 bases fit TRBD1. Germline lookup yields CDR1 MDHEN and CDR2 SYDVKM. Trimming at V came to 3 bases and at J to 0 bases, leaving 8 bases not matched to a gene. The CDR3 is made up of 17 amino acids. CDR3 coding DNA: TGTGCCAGCAGTTTCACCGGGACAGCATATAGCAATCAGCCCCAGCATTTT. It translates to CASSFTGTAYSNQPQHF.

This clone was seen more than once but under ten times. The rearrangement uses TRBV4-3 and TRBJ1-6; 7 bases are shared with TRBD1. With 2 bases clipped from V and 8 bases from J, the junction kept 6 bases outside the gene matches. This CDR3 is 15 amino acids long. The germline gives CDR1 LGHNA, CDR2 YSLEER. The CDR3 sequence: CASSQQYQGDSPLHF. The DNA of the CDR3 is TGCGCCAGCAGCCAACAATATCAGGGGGATTCACCCCTCCACTTT.

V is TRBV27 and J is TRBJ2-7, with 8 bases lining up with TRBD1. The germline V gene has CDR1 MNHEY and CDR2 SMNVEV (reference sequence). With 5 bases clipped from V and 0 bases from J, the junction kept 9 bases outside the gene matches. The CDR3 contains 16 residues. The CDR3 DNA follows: TGTGCCAGCAGTACGCGGATGACAGGGGACTCCTACGAGCAGTACTTC. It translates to CASSTRMTGDSYEQYF.

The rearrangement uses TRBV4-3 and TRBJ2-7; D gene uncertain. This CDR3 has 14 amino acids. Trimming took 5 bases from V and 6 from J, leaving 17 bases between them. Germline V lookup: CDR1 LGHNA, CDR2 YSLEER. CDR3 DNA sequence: TGCGCCAGCAGCACGACACCCTGGGTACGCGAGCAGTACTTC. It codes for CASSTTPWVREQYF.

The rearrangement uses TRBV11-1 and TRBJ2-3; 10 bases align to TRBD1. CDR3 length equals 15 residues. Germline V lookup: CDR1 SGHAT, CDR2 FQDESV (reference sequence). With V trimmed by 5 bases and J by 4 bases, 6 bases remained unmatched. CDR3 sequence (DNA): TGTGCCAGCAGCCGTGGACAGGGGGTCTCAGATACGCAGTATTTT. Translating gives CASSRGQGVSDTQYF.

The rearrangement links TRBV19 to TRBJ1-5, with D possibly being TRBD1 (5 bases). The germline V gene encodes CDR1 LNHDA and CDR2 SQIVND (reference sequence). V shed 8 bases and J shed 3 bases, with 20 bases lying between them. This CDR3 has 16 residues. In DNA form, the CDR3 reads TGTGCCAGTCGAGACAGCTCCAGGTCGGACAATCAGCCCCAGCATTTT. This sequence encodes CASRDSSRSDNQPQHF.

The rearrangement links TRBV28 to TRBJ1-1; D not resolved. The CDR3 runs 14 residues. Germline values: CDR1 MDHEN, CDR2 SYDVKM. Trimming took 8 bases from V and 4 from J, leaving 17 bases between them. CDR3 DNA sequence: TGTGCCAGCGTCATGGGAGGGCGATCCACTGAAGCTTTCTTT. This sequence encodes CASVMGGRSTEAFF.

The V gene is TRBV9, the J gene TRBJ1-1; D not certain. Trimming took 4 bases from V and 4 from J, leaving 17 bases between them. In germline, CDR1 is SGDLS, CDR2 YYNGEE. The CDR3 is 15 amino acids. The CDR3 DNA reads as TGTGCCAGCAGCCGGGGTCCTGGGCGGGCCACTGAAGCTTTCTTT. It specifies CASSRGPGRATEAFF.

CDR3: CASSLGQGALGTEAFF. As DNA, the CDR3 is TGTGCCAGCAGCTTAGGACAGGGGGCCCTAGGGACTGAAGCTTTCTTT. The chain is built from TRBV7-6 and TRBJ1-1; 10 bases are a match to TRBD1. The ends lost 1 base at V and 5 bases at J; junction bases unmatched: 7. The CDR3 consists of 16 residues. Germline CDR1 is SGHVS and CDR2 is FNYEAQ.

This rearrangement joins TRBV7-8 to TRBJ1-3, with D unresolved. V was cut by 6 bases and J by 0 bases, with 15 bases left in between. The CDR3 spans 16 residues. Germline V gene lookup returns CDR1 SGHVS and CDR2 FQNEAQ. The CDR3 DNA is TGTGCCAGCAGTTCCCTATCAGGCTTCTCTGGAAACACCATATATTTT. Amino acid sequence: CASSSLSGFSGNTIYF.

This CDR3 reads CASREGTSAEQFF. The CDR3 DNA follows: TGTGCCTCTCGTGAGGGGACTAGCGCTGAGCAGTTCTTC. The V and J genes are TRBV13 and TRBJ2-1; 10 nucleotides agree with TRBD2. With 11 bases clipped from V and 9 bases from J, the junction kept 10 bases outside the gene matches. The CDR3 runs to 13 residues. Germline V gives CDR1 PRHDT, CDR2 FYEKMQ (reference sequence).

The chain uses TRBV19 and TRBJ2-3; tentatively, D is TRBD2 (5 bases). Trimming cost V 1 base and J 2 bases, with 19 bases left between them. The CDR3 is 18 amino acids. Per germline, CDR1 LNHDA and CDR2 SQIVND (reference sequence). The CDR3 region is CASSIVGFELAPTDTQYF. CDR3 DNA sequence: TGTGCCAGTAGTATAGTGGGGTTCGAGCTAGCTCCCACAGATACGCAGTATTTT.

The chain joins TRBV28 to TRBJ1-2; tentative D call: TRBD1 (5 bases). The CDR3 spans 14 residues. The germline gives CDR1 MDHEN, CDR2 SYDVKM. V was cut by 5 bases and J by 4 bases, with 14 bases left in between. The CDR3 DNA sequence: TGTGCCAGCAGTGAGGGACTTGGCGGCTATGGCTACACCTTC. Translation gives CASSEGLGGYGYTF.

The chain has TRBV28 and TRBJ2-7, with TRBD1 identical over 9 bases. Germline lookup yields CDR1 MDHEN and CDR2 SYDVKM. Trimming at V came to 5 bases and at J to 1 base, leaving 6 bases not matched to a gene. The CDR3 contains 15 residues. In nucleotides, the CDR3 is TGTGCCAGCAGTCCTGCCGGGACAGGGTCCTACGAGCAGTACTTC. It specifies CASSPAGTGSYEQYF.

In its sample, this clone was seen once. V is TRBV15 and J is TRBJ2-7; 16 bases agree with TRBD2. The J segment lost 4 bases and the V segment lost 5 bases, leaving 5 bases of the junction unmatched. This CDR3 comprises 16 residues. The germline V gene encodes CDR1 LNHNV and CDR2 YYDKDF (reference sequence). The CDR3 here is CATSGGLAGGQYEQYF. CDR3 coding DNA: TGTGCCACCAGCGGGGGACTAGCGGGGGGGCAGTACGAGCAGTACTTC.

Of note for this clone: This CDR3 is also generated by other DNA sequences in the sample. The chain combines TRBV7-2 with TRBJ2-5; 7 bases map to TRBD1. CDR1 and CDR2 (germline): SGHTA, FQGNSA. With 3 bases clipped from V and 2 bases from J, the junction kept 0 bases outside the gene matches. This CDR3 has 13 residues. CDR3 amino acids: CASSLGQQETQYF. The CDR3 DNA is TGTGCCAGCAGCTTGGGACAGCAAGAGACCCAGTACTTC.

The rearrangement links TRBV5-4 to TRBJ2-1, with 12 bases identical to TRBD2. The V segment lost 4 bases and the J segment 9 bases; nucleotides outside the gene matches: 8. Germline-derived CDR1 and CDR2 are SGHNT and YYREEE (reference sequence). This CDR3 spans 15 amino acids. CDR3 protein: CASSPTSGRFVEQFF. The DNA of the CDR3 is TGTGCCAGCAGCCCGACTAGCGGGAGATTCGTTGAGCAGTTCTTC. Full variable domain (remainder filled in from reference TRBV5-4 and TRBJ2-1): ETGVTQSPTHLIKTRGQQVTLRCSSQSGHNTVSWYQQALGQGPQFIFQYYREEENGRGNFPPRFSGLQFPNYSSELNVNALELDDSALYLCASSPTSGRFVEQFFGPGTRLTVL.

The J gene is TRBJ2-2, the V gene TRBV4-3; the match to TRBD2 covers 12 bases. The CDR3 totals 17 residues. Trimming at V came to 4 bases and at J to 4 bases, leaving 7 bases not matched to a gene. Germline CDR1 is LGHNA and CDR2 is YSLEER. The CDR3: CASSLLAGGPSTGELFF. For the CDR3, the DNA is TGCGCCAGCAGCCTTCTAGCGGGGGGGCCGAGCACCGGGGAGCTGTTTTTT.

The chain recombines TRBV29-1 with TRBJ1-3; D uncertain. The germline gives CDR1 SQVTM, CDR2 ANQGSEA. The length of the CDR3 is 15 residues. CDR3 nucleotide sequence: TGCAGTGCCCGGGGTGCGGGTTACTCTGGAAACACCATATATTTT. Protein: CSARGAGYSGNTIYF. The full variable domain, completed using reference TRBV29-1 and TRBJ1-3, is SAVISQKPSRDICQRGTSLTIQCQVDSQVTMMFWYRQQPGQSLTLIATANQGSEATYESGFVIDKFPISRPNLTFSTLTVSNMSPEDSSIYLCSARGAGYSGNTIYFGEGSWLTVV.

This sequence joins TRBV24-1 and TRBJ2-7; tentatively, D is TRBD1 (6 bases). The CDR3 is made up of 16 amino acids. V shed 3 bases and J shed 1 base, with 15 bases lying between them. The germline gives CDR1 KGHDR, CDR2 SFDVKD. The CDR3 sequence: CATSDAEQGISYEQYF. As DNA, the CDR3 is TGTGCCACCAGTGATGCAGAACAGGGAATATCCTACGAGCAGTACTTC.